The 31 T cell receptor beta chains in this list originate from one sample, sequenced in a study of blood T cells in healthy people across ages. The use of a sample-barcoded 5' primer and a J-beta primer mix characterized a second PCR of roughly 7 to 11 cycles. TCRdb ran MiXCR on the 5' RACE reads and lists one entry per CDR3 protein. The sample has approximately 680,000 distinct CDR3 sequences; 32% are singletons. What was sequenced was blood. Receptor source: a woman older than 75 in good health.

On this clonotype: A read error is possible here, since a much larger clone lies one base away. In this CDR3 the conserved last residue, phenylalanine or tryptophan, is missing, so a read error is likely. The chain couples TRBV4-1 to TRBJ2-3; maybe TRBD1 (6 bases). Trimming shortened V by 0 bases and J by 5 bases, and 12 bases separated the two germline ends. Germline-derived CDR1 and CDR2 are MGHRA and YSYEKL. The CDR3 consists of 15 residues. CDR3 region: CASSQDAGARDTQYL. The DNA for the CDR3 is TGCGCCAGCAGCCAAGACGCAGGGGCCAGAGATACGCAGTATTTG.

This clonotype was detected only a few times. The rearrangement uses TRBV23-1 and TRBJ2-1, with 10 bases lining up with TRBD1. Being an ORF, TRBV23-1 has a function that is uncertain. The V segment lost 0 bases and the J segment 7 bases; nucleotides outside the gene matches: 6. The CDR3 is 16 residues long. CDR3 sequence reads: CASSQSKDRGRNEQFF. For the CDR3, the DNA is TGCGCCAGCAGTCAATCGAAAGACAGGGGGCGGAATGAGCAGTTCTTC.

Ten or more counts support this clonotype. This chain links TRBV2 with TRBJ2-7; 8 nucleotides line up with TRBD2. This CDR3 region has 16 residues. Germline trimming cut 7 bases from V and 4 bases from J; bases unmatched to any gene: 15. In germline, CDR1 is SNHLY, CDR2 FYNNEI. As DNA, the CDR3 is TGTGCCAGCACCCCAACACCCCCTAGCGGGTGGTACGAGCAGTACTTC. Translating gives CASTPTPPSGWYEQYF.

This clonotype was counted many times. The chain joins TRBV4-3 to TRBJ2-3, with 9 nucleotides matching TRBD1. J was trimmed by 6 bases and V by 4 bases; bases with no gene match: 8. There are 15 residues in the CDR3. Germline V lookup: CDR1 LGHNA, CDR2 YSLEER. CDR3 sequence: CASSPPGTGMDTQYF. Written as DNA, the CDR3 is TGCGCCAGCAGCCCACCCGGGACAGGGATGGATACGCAGTATTTT.

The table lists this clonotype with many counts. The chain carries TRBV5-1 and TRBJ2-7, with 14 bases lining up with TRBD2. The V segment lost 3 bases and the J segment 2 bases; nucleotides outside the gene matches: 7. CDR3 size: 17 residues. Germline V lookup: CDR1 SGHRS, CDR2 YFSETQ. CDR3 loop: CASSSGLAGGPTYEQYF. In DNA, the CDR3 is TGCGCCAGCAGCTCAGGACTAGCGGGGGGACCAACCTACGAGCAGTACTTC.

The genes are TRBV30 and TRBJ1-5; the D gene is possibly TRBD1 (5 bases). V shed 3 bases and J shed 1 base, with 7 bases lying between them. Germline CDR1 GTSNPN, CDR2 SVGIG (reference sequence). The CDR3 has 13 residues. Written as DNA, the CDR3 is TGTGCCTGGAGCCGGGACAGCAATCAGCCCCAGCATTTT. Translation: CAWSRDSNQPQHF.

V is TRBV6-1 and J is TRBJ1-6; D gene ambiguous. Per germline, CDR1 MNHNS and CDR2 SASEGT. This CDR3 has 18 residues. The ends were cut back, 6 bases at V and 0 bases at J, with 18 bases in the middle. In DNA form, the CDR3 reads TGTGCCAGCAGCTCGGGCCGGGTAAAGAGCTCCTATAATTCACCCCTCCACTTT. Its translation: CASSSGRVKSSYNSPLHF.

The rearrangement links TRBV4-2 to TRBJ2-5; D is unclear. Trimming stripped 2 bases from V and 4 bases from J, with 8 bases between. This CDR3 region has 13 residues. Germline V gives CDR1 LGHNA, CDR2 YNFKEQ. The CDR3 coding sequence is TGTGCCAGCAGCCAACAGCCCAGAGAGACCCAGTACTTC. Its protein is CASSQQPRETQYF.

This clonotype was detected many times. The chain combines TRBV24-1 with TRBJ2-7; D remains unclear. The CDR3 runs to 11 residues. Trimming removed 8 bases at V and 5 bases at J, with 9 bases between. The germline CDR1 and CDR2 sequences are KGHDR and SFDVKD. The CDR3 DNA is TGTGCCACCAACGATGGAAACGAGCAGTACTTC. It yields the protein CATNDGNEQYF.

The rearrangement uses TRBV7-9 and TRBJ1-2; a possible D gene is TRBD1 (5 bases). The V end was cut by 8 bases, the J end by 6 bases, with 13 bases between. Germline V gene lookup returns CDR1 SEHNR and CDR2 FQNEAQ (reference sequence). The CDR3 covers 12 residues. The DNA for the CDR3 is TGTGCCAGCCGGGGGTCGGGTAATGGCTACACCTTC. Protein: CASRGSGNGYTF.

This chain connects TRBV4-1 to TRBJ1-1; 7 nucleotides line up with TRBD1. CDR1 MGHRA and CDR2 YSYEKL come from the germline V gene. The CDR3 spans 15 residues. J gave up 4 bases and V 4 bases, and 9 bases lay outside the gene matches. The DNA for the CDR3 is TGCGCCAGCAGCCCCGGAGACAGGGATGGCACTGAAGCTTTCTTT. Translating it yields CASSPGDRDGTEAFF.

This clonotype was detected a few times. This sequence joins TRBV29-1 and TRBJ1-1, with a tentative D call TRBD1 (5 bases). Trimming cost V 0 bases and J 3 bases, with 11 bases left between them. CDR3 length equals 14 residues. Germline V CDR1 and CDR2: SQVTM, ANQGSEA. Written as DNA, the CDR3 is TGCAGCGTTGAAGAGGCAGGGTTGTACACTGAAGCTTTCTTT. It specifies CSVEEAGLYTEAFF.

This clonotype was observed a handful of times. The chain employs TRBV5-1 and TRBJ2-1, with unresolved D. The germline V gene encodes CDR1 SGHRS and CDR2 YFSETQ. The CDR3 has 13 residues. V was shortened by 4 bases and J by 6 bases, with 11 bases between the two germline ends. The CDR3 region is CASSTRPVNEQFF. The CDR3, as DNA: TGCGCCAGCAGCACGCGTCCCGTCAATGAGCAGTTCTTC. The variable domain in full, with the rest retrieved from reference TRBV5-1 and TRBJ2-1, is KAGVTQTPRYLIKTRGQQVTLSCSPISGHRSVSWYQQTPGQGLQFLFEYFSETQRNKGNFPGRFSGRQFSNSRSEMNVSTLELGDSALYLCASSTRPVNEQFFGPGTRLTVL.

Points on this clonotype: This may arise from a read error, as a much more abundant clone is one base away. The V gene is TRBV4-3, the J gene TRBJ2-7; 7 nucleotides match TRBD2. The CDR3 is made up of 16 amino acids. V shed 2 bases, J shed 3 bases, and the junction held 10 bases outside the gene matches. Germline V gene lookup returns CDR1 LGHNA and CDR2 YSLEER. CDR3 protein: CASSQNLVGGIYEQYF. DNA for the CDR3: TGCGCCAGCAGCCAAAACTTGGTCGGGGGGATCTACGAGCAGTACTTC.

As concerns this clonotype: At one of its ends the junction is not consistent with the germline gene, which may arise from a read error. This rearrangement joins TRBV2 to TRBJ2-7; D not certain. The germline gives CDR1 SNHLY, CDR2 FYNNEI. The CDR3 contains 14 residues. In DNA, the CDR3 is TGTGCCAGCAGTGAAGGAGGTCCTCCCTACGGGCAGTACTTC. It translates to CASSEGGPPYGQYF.

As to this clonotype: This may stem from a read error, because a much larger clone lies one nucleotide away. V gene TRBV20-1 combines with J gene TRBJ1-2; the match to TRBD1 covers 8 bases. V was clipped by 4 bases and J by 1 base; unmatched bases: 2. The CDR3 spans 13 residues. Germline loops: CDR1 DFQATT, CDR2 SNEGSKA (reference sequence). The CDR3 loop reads CSANRGSNYGYTF. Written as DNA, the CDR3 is TGCAGTGCTAACAGGGGGAGTAACTATGGCTACACCTTC.

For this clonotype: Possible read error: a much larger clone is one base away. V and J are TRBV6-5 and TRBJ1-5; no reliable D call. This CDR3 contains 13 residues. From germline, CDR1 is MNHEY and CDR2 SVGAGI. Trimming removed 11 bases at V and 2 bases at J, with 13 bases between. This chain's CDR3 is CAGKKGGNQPQHF. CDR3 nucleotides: TGTGCCGGCAAGAAGGGTGGCAATCAGCCCCAGCATTTT.

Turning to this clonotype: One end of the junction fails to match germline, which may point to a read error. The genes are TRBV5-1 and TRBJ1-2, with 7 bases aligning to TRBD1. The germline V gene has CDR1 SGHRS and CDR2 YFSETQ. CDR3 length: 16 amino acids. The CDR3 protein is CASSLGTGNANYSYTF. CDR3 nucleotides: TGCGCCAGCAGCTTGGGGACAGGTAACGCAAACTATAGCTACACCTTC.

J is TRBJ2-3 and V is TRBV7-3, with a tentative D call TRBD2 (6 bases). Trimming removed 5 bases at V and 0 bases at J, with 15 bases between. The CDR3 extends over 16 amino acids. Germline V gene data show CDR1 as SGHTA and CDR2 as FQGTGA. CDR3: CASSPGVGTSTDTQYF. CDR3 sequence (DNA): TGTGCCAGCAGCCCGGGGGTGGGCACGAGCACAGATACGCAGTATTTT.

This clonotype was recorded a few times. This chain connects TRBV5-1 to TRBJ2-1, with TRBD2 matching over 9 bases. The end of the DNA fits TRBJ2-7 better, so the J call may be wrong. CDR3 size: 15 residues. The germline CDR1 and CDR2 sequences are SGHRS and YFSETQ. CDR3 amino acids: CASSLVAGVYNEQYF. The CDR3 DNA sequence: TGCGCCAGCAGCTTGGTAGCGGGGGTCTACAATGAGCAGTACTTC.

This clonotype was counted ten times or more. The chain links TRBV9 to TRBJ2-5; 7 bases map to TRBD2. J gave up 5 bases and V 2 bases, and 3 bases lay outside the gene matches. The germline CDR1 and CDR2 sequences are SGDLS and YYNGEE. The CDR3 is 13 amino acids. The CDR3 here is CASSVGTIETQYF. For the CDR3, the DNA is TGTGCCAGCAGCGTCGGGACTATTGAGACCCAGTACTTC.

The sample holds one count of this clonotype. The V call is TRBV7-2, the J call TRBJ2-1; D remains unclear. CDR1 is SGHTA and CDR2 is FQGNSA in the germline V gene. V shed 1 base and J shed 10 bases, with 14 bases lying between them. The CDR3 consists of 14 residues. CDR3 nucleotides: TGTGCCAGCAGCTTAGACGCCCCCCTCTTGGAGCAGTTCTTC. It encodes CASSLDAPLLEQFF.

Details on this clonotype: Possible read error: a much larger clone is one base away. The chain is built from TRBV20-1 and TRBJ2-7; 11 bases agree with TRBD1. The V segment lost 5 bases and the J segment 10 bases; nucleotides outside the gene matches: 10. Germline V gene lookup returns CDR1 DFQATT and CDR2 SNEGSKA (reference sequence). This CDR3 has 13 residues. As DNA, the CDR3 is TGCAGTGCTGTGGGACAGGGGGGAGGAACCCAGTACTTC. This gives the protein CSAVGQGGGTQYF.

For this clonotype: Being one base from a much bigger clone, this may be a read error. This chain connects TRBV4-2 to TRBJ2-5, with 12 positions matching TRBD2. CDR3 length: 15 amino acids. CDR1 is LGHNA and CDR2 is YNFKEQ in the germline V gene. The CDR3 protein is CASNQGLAGYNEQYF. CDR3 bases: TGTGCCAGCAACCAAGGACTAGCGGGGTACAATGAGCAGTACTTC.

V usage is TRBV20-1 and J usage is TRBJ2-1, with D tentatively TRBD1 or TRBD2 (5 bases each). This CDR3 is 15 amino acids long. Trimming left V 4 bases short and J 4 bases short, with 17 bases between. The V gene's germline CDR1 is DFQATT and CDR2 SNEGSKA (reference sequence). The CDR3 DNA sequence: TGCAGTGCTAAGCCGGGGCGGACGATATACAATGAGCAGTTCTTC. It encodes CSAKPGRTIYNEQFF.

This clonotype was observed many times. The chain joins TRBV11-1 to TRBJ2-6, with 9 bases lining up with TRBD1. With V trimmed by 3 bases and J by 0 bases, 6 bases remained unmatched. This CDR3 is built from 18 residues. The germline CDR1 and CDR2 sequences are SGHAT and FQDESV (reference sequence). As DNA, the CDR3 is TGTGCCAGCAGCTTCCCGGGACAGGGAAACTCTGGGGCCAACGTCCTGACTTTC. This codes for CASSFPGQGNSGANVLTF.

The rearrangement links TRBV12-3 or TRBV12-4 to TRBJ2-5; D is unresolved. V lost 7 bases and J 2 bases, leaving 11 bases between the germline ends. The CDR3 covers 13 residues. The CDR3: CASKVRDQETQYF. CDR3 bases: TGTGCCAGCAAGGTCAGAGATCAAGAGACCCAGTACTTC.

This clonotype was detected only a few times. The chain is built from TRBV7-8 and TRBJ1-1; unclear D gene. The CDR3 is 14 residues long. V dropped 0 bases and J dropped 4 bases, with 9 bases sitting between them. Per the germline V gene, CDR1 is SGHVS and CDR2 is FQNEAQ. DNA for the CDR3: TGTGCCAGCAGCTTAGCTCAGGTCGCCACTGAAGCTTTCTTT. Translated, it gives CASSLAQVATEAFF.

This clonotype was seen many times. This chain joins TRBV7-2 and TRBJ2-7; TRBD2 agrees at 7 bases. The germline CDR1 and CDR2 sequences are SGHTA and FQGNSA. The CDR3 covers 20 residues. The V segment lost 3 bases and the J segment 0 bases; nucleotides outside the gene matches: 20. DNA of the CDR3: TGTGCCAGCAGCTTGGGCGTTAACCTAAGGAGCGGGACGGGCTCCTACGAGCAGTACTTC. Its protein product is CASSLGVNLRSGTGSYEQYF.

CDR3 residues: CASSLLEKQYF. For the CDR3, the DNA is TGCGCCAGCAGCTTGCTAGAGAAGCAGTACTTC. The gene calls are TRBV5-1 and TRBJ2-5; D is undetermined. The CDR3 spans 11 residues. Per the germline V gene, CDR1 is SGHRS and CDR2 is YFSETQ. V was trimmed by 1 base and J by 11 bases, leaving 9 bases between them.

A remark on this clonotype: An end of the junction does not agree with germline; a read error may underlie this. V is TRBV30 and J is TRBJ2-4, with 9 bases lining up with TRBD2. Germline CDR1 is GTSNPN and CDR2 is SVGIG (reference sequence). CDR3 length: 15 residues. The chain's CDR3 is CAWAGGREAKNIQYF. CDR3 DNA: TGTGCCTGGGCGGGGGGGCGAGAAGCCAAGAACATTCAGTACTTC. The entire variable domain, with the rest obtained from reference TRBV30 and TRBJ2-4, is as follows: SQTIHQWPATLVQPVGSPLSLECTVEGTSNPNLYWYRQAAGRGLQLLFYSVGIGQISSEVPQNLSASRPQDRQFILSSKKLLLSDSGFYLCAWAGGREAKNIQYFGAGTRLSVL.